The rows below give T cell receptor beta chains drawn from one sample of a study of blood T cell repertoires in COVID-19. TCRdb's copy holds only in-frame clones and misses some; the assay was immunoSEQ multiplex PCR. The data hold around 280,000 clones, with roughly 90% observed a single time. The sequencing input was PBMCs or T cells enriched from blood (not recorded which). The receptors shown here come from a woman between 40 and 55 years old who had recovered from COVID-19. CDR3s include the opening cysteine and the closing phenylalanine or tryptophan. D genes are given only for firm matches. Some rows mark clone size as missing; the rest say once, few, many or name a class of expanded clone.

D: TRBD2; V: TRBV2; size: .; J: TRBJ2-2; length: 15; DNA: TGTGCCAGCAGTGGGCTAGCGGGCCACACCGGGGAGCTGTTTTTT; CDR3: CASSGLAGHTGELFF
D: .; V: TRBV12-3/TRBV12-4; size: .; J: TRBJ1-6; length: 13; DNA: TGTGCCAGCAGAAGACAGGAGAATTCACCCCTCCACTTT; CDR3: CASRRQENSPLHF
D: .; V: TRBV24-1; size: .; J: TRBJ1-1; length: 12; DNA: TGTGCCACCACCACCGCGGGGGGCGAATCTTTCTTT; CDR3: CATTTAGGESFF
D: .; V: TRBV27; size: .; J: TRBJ1-2; length: 14; DNA: TGTGCCAGCAGTATTGCAGGGCGGGGCTATGGCTACACCTTC; CDR3: CASSIAGRGYGYTF
D: TRBD1; V: TRBV18; size: .; J: TRBJ2-7; length: 15; DNA: TGTGCCAGCTCACCCGGACAGGGGCGAACCTACGAGCAGTACTTC; CDR3: CASSPGQGRTYEQYF
D: TRBD1; V: TRBV7-2; size: .; J: TRBJ1-2; length: 18; DNA: TGTGCCAGCAGCACCAACGACAGGGGGCTATATCTTAACTATGGCTACACCTTC; CDR3: CASSTNDRGLYLNYGYTF
D: TRBD2; V: TRBV18; size: .; J: TRBJ2-7; length: 15; DNA: TGTGCCAGCTCACCGCGGACTAGCGGGACCTACGAGCAGTACTTC; CDR3: CASSPRTSGTYEQYF
D: TRBD2; V: TRBV3-1/TRBV3-2; size: .; J: TRBJ2-1; length: 14; DNA: TGTGCCACCCAGGACGCCGGGGGGAGGGATGAGCAGTTCTTC; CDR3: CATQDAGGRDEQFF
D: .; V: TRBV7-3; size: .; J: TRBJ1-1; length: 13; DNA: TGTGCCAGCAGCTTAGGACAGAACACTGAAGCTTTCTTT; CDR3: CASSLGQNTEAFF
D: TRBD2; V: TRBV7-9; size: .; J: TRBJ2-5; length: 18; DNA: TGTGCCAGCAGCTCCTCCACGGGGGGGGCAGGAAACCAAGAGACCCAGTACTTC; CDR3: CASSSSTGGAGNQETQYF
D: .; V: TRBV4-3; size: .; J: TRBJ2-1; length: 15; DNA: TGCGCCAGCAGCCAGGCCGCTCAGACTAGGGGAGAGCAGTTCTTC; CDR3: CASSQAAQTRGEQFF
D: .; V: TRBV27; size: .; J: TRBJ1-5; length: 16; DNA: TGTGCCAGCAGTTTCTATCCTAGGGGTAGGAATCAGCCCCAGCATTTT; CDR3: CASSFYPRGRNQPQHF
D: .; V: TRBV4-1; size: .; J: TRBJ2-6; length: 17; DNA: TGCGCCAGCAGCCAAGTTCACGGGAGCTCTGGGGCCAACGTCCTGACTTTC; CDR3: CASSQVHGSSGANVLTF
D: TRBD1; V: TRBV2; size: once; J: TRBJ1-6; length: 16; DNA: TGTGCCAGCAGTGCCAGGGGGCTCCTAAAGAATTCACCCCTCCACTTT; CDR3: CASSARGLLKNSPLHF
D: .; V: TRBV5-1; size: .; J: TRBJ1-3; length: 19; DNA: TGCGCCAGCAGCTTGGAAGGTCTAAGGGGAGGGAGATCTGGAAACACCATATATTTT; CDR3: CASSLEGLRGGRSGNTIYF
D: TRBD1; V: TRBV24-1; size: .; J: TRBJ2-2; length: 14; DNA: TGTGCCACCAGGGGACAGGGGGACACCGGGGAGCTGTTTTTT; CDR3: CATRGQGDTGELFF
D: .; V: TRBV6-5; size: many; J: TRBJ1-2; length: 14; DNA: TGTGCCAGCAGTTACTCATCGGGAGATTATGGCTACACCTTC; CDR3: CASSYSSGDYGYTF